The 18 T cell receptor beta chains in this list originate from one sample, sequenced in a study of regulatory T cells in long-lasting Graves disease. Both iRepertoire HTBI primers and Arm-PCR of CDR3 regions were used to build the TCR beta libraries. MiXCR, run by TCRdb on the multiplex PCR reads, gives a single entry per CDR3 protein. This sample has hundreds of thousands of distinct CDR3 sequences, with roughly 16% found just once. This sample's time point: newly diagnosed GD, antithyroid drugs for less than 3 months. PBMCs provided the RNA from which the TCR library was made. This same sample was also part of a study on T cells in Graves' hyperthyroidism and ophthalmopathy.

Sequenced material: peripheral blood mononuclear cells (PBMCs), taken at new diagnosis, from a patient treated with antithyroid drugs. The receptors shown here come from a woman aged 25 to 39 with Graves disease.

This clonotype was counted a few times. The J gene is TRBJ1-4, the V gene TRBV27; D is undetermined. Germline loops: CDR1 MNHEY, CDR2 SMNVEV (reference sequence). CDR3 length: 16 residues. With 5 bases removed from V and 2 bases from J, the gap between germline ends came to 15 bases. The CDR3 is CASSPTPMATNEKLFF. CDR3 DNA: TGTGCCAGCAGTCCCACCCCTATGGCCACTAATGAAAAACTGTTTTTT.

The chain has TRBV11-2 and TRBJ2-7, with a tentative D call TRBD2 (5 bases). This CDR3 contains 16 residues. V lost 1 base to trimming and J lost 0 bases, with 13 bases between them. CDR1 and CDR2 from the germline V gene are SGHAT and FQNNGV. CDR3 in DNA: TGTGCCAGCAGCTTAGTGCCACCGGGGAGCTCCTACGAGCAGTACTTC. Translated: CASSLVPPGSSYEQYF.

This chain connects TRBV30 to TRBJ1-2; 7 bases are a match to TRBD1. Germline V gene lookup returns CDR1 GTSNPN and CDR2 SVGIG (reference sequence). V was clipped by 8 bases and J by 2 bases; unmatched bases: 8. This CDR3 spans 13 amino acids. This chain's CDR3 is CAGATTGNYGYTF. DNA for the CDR3: TGTGCCGGGGCCACGACAGGGAACTATGGCTACACCTTC.

The gene calls are TRBV30 and TRBJ2-3; TRBD1 is a possible D gene (5 bases). The CDR3 is 12 residues long. V lost 8 bases to trimming and J lost 2 bases, with 11 bases between them. The germline CDR1 and CDR2 sequences are GTSNPN and SVGIG (reference sequence). The CDR3 nucleotides read TGTGCCAGCGACAGAATCACAGATACGCAGTATTTT. Its translation: CASDRITDTQYF.

This clonotype came up a few times. The rearrangement uses TRBV2 and TRBJ1-2; D remains unclear. V lost 8 bases to trimming and J lost 0 bases, with 13 bases between them. This CDR3 comprises 14 residues. Germline loops: CDR1 SNHLY, CDR2 FYNNEI. CDR3 residues: CASAHRSANYGYTF. The CDR3 DNA reads TGTGCCAGCGCCCATCGGTCGGCTAACTATGGCTACACCTTC.

The chain uses TRBV20-1 and TRBJ2-1; a weak D match, TRBD2 (7 bases). The J call may be wrong; the DNA end is better matched by TRBJ2-5. Germline lookup yields CDR1 DFQATT and CDR2 SNEGSKA (reference sequence). The CDR3 extends over 13 amino acids. CDR3 sequence reads: CSATGGPQETQYF. The CDR3 DNA follows: TGCAGTGCAACCGGGGGGCCCCAAGAGACCCAGTACTTC.

At least ten counts were recorded for this clonotype. The V and J genes are TRBV11-1 and TRBJ2-7, with D unresolved. CDR1 and CDR2 from the germline V gene are SGHAT and FQDESV (reference sequence). The CDR3 runs 10 residues. Trimming took 10 bases from V and 6 from J, leaving 10 bases between them. The CDR3 DNA reads TGTGCCACCAACTCCGGCGAGCAGTACTTC. This encodes CATNSGEQYF.

This rearrangement joins TRBV9 to TRBJ2-7; the match to TRBD2 covers 7 bases. The CDR3 loop spans 13 amino acids. CDR1 is SGDLS and CDR2 is YYNGEE in the germline V gene. V trimming: 7 bases; J trimming: 2 bases; junction bases outside the gene matches: 6. The CDR3 coding sequence is TGTGCCAGCGGACTAGGATCCACCTACGAGCAGTACTTC. Translating gives CASGLGSTYEQYF.

This clonotype was seen many times. The rearrangement joins TRBV12-3 or TRBV12-4 to TRBJ2-7; no clear D gene. This CDR3 spans 13 amino acids. The V and J ends lost 4 bases and 0 bases respectively, with 7 bases between them. The CDR3, as DNA: TGTGCCAGCAGTTCGCGGAGCTCCTACGAGCAGTACTTC. Its translation is CASSSRSSYEQYF.

This clonotype was detected many times. In DNA, the CDR3 is TGTGCCAGCAGCTCAGGCCGGCTAGCGGGAGGAGATACGCAGTATTTT. Its translation: CASSSGRLAGGDTQYF. The V gene is TRBV7-6, the J gene TRBJ2-3, with 11 bases aligning to TRBD2. From germline, CDR1 is SGHVS and CDR2 FNYEAQ. The CDR3 length is 16 residues. J gave up 5 bases and V 4 bases, and 8 bases lay outside the gene matches.

About this clonotype: A read error is possible here, since a much larger clone lies one base away. V usage is TRBV7-3 and J usage is TRBJ1-1; D possibly corresponds to TRBD1 (5 bases). The CDR3 has 16 amino acids. V dropped 7 bases and J dropped 4 bases, with 22 bases sitting between them. The germline CDR1 and CDR2 sequences are SGHTA and FQGTGA. In DNA form, the CDR3 reads TGTGCCAGCAACCCGGGACCCACCTTGCCGAGCACTGAAGCTTTCTTT. This sequence encodes CASNPGPTLPSTEAFF. The variable domain in full, with the rest retrieved from reference TRBV7-3 and TRBJ1-1, is GAGVSQTPSNKVTEKGKYVELRCDPISGHTALYWYRQSLGQGPEFLIYFQGTGAADDSGLPNDRFFAVRPEGSVSTLKIQRTERGDSAVYLCASNPGPTLPSTEAFFGQGTRLTVV.

This clonotype was counted between two and nine times. The V and J genes are TRBV11-2 and TRBJ2-2; TRBD1 agrees at 8 bases. This CDR3 spans 18 amino acids. Germline loops: CDR1 SGHAT, CDR2 FQNNGV. The ends lost 0 bases at V and 6 bases at J; junction bases unmatched: 12. CDR3 DNA: TGTGCCAGCAGCTTAGATCTCCCCGGGACAGGAAAGGCCGGGGAGCTGTTTTTT. Its translation: CASSLDLPGTGKAGELFF.

This clonotype was seen ten or more times. The CDR3 loop is CSAGASGRAHEQYF. CDR3 in DNA: TGCAGTGCTGGAGCTAGCGGGAGGGCCCACGAGCAGTACTTC. The chain combines TRBV20-1 with TRBJ2-7; TRBD2 aligns across 12 bases. V was pared by 5 bases and J by 5 bases, with 7 bases of the junction left unmatched. The length of the CDR3 is 14 residues. The V gene's germline CDR1 is DFQATT and CDR2 SNEGSKA (reference sequence).

Here the CDR3 DNA reads TGTGCCAGTAGTATACAGGTCTCCTACGAGCAGTACTTC. It translates to CASSIQVSYEQYF. This rearrangement joins TRBV19 to TRBJ2-7; D ambiguous. V lost 2 bases to trimming and J lost 0 bases, with 5 bases between them. CDR1 is LNHDA and CDR2 is SQIVND in the germline V gene (reference sequence). CDR3 length: 13 amino acids.

The chain employs TRBV20-1 and TRBJ1-2; 8 nucleotides line up with TRBD1. Germline V gives CDR1 DFQATT, CDR2 SNEGSKA (reference sequence). V shed 0 bases and J 0 bases; nucleotides not matched to a gene: 9. The CDR3 totals 17 residues. The CDR3 nucleotides read TGCAGTGCTAGAGATTTTCTCTCGGACAGGGCTAACTATGGCTACACCTTC. Translated, it gives CSARDFLSDRANYGYTF.

A note on this clonotype: At one end the junction does not follow the germline gene, possibly because of a read error. The chain carries TRBV7-9 and TRBJ2-1, with D maybe TRBD2 (6 bases). Germline V CDR1 and CDR2: SEHNR, FQNEAQ (reference sequence). The CDR3 length is 13 residues. Written as DNA, the CDR3 is TGTGCCAGCAGCTTAACCTCTCCGCGGGGAATGGCCTTC. It translates to CASSLTSPRGMAF.

This clonotype was recorded at least ten times. The gene calls are TRBV5-1 and TRBJ2-7; TRBD2 might be the D (5 bases). Deletions cut 5 bases from V and 6 bases from J, with 9 bases between. This CDR3 is 11 amino acids long. Germline assignment: CDR1 SGHRS and CDR2 YFSETQ. The CDR3 sequence is CASSPDCEQYF. Here the CDR3 DNA reads TGCGCCAGCAGTCCGGACTGCGAGCAGTACTTC. The variable domain in full, with the rest retrieved from reference TRBV5-1 and TRBJ2-7, is KAGVTQTPRYLIKTRGQQVTLSCSPISGHRSVSWYQQTPGQGLQFLFEYFSETQRNKGNFPGRFSGRQFSNSRSEMNVSTLELGDSALYLCASSPDCEQYFGPGTRLTVT.

J is TRBJ2-6 and V is TRBV28, with 7 bases fitting TRBD1. V lost 3 bases to trimming and J lost 4 bases; unmatched junction nucleotides: 18. Germline values: CDR1 MDHEN, CDR2 SYDVKM. CDR3 length equals 20 residues. CDR3 sequence: CASSLFGIREGAVGANVLTF. The CDR3 nucleotides are TGTGCCAGCAGTTTGTTCGGGATTCGCGAGGGGGCGGTGGGGGCCAACGTCCTGACTTTC. Complete variable domain (other parts from reference TRBV28 and TRBJ2-6): DVKVTQSSRYLVKRTGEKVFLECVQDMDHENMFWYRQDPGLGLRLIYFSYDVKMKEKGDIPEGYSVSREKKERFSLILESASTNQTSMYLCASSLFGIREGAVGANVLTFGAGSRLTVL.